This TCR beta chain came from a study of kidney transplant recipient with SARS-CoV-2 infection. Using its own MiXCR run on the reads, TCRdb lists one record per CDR3 protein. This table has 200,000 to 300,000 distinct CDR3 sequences, around 30% appearing once. The ends were cut back, 3 bases at V and 2 bases at J, with 14 bases in the middle. The CDR3 extends over 16 amino acids. Ten or more counts support this clonotype. The V gene is TRBV12-3 or TRBV12-4, the J gene TRBJ1-3, with a weak D call TRBD1 (5 bases). The sample was a blood sample, taken at baseline and on day 111 from a kidney transplant recipient. The source is a young adult male patient who had COVID-19 and was a kidney transplant recipient. The graft donor may account for some of the T cells. The CDR3 sequence: CASSFETDTTGNTIYF. As DNA, the CDR3 is TGTGCCAGCAGTTTTGAAACGGACACTACTGGAAACACCATATATTTT.